What follows is one TCR beta chain and its context. The antigen it binds to is not known. There are no base qualities to consult, and no much larger clone falls within one base. Reading from cysteine to phenylalanine, the CDR3 counts 15 amino acids. Kept here is only the CDR3 DNA, which spans 45 bases and is read in frame from base 1. The germline V gene specifies MNHEY as CDR1 and SVGAGI as CDR2. V trim: 0 bases; J trim: 4 bases; unmatched bases: 2. This sample stems from a study of OX40 agonist ivuxolimab in advanced cancers. With respect to the entire study: The costimulatory receptor OX40 (CD134) was targeted by ivuxolimab, a fully human IgG2 agonistic monoclonal antibody. Intravenous ivuxolimab was administered to patients every 2 weeks at six dose levels: 0.01, 0.1, 0.3, 1.5, 3 and 10 mg/kg. Of the roughly 51 dose-escalation patients, hepatocellular carcinoma was present in approximately 20, melanoma in roughly 15, renal cell carcinoma in 9 and head and neck cancer in 9. A male proportion of around 81% and a mean age of approximately 60 years, ranging from roughly 23 to 85, were recorded for the dose-escalation cohort. Prior anti-PD-1, anti-PD-L1 or anti-CTLA-4 therapy was permitted, and about two fifths of dose-escalation patients had received checkpoint inhibitors. Partial responses were achieved by three dose-escalation patients, of whom one had hepatocellular carcinoma and two had cutaneous melanoma. Peripheral TCRbeta sequencing aimed to test whether ivuxolimab altered TCR sequence diversity and caused clonal T-cell expansion. The paper covers the monotherapy dose-escalation part of the phase I ivuxolimab trial, which included N = 52 patients.

For sequencing of the TCRbeta CDR3 region, genomic DNA was extracted from the sorted cells. The immunoSEQ Assay was used for sequencing of TCRbeta CDR3 regions. Here the immuneACCESS table is served through TCRdb, limited to in-frame sequences with V and J called. Missing clones are a known gap in these copies; in checked studies unresolved V genes cover under half, and the rest lacks a known reason. The sample table holds some 62,000 clones, of which approximately 86% were seen once. The ten largest make up roughly 3.5% of the sample. Patients with autoimmune disease history or receiving systemic immunosuppression were excluded from the trial. In every dose cohort, peripheral blood was drawn for TCR sequencing at baseline, cycle 4 day 1, and cycle 7 day 1. Samples were obtained from an open-label, multicenter, first-in-human phase I dose-escalation trial of ivuxolimab. Adults with locally advanced or metastatic melanoma, renal cell, hepatocellular, or head and neck squamous cell carcinoma were enrolled in the trial. CD4+ and CD8+ T cells were sorted separately from peripheral blood before TCR sequencing.

The investigation overall reported the following: After ivuxolimab, CD8+ T cells had more expanded clones than CD4+ T cells on average. In the 0.1-3.0 mg/kg groups, partial responders were among the patients with the lowest normalized peripheral clonal expansion, particularly in CD8+ T cells. Low levels of normalized T-cell clonal expansion were also seen in some nonresponding patients. Antigen specificity was not determined for the clonally expanded peripheral T cells. At doses of 0.1 to 3.0 mg/kg, clonal expansion of both CD4+ and CD8+ T cells in blood was seen between baseline and week 6.

In this chain, TRBV6-5 is recombined with TRBJ2-5; the junction holds 10 bases that match TRBD1. This TCR derives from an adult with an advanced solid tumor such as melanoma, head and neck, liver or kidney cancer. Here the sequenced sample was CD4+ or CD8+ T cells sorted from blood, taken in a trial of the OX40 agonist ivuxolimab. The encoded CDR3 is CASSYSDRGRETQYF. The DNA sequence reads TGTGCCAGCAGTTACTCAGACAGGGGGCGAGAGACCCAGTACTTC.